Listed here is a single T cell receptor beta chain. No antigen is known for it. Germline V gene sequence: CDR1 SNHLY, CDR2 FYNNEI. The CDR3 loop spans 15 amino acids. The germline V and J ends were trimmed by 4 bases and 5 bases, with 17 bases remaining between them. This sample was included in a study of cytomegalovirus exposure and HLA in healthy donors. Study results and caveats: Being productive about 90% or about 30% of the time was typical of most TCR beta V segments in an earlier analysis.

The PCR used 60 Vbeta and 13 Jbeta primers. Profiled with immunoSEQ multiplex PCR; TCRdb holds only in-frame clones, not every one. The table shows 60,000 to 95,000 clones, with nearly 80% occurring only once. The sequence came from a middle-aged woman in good health and CMV-seropositive. The source material was PBMCs. The chain employs TRBV2 and TRBJ1-1; D gene unclear. CDR3: CASSALRAAGTEAFF. In nucleotides, the CDR3 is TGTGCCAGCAGTGCTCTCCGGGCCGCGGGAACTGAAGCTTTCTTT. Complete variable domain (other parts from reference TRBV2 and TRBJ1-1): EPEVTQTPSHQVTQMGQEVILRCVPISNHLYFYWYRQILGQKVEFLVSFYNNEISEKSEIFDDQFSVERPDGSNFTLKIRSTKLEDSAMYFCASSALRAAGTEAFFGQGTRLTVV.